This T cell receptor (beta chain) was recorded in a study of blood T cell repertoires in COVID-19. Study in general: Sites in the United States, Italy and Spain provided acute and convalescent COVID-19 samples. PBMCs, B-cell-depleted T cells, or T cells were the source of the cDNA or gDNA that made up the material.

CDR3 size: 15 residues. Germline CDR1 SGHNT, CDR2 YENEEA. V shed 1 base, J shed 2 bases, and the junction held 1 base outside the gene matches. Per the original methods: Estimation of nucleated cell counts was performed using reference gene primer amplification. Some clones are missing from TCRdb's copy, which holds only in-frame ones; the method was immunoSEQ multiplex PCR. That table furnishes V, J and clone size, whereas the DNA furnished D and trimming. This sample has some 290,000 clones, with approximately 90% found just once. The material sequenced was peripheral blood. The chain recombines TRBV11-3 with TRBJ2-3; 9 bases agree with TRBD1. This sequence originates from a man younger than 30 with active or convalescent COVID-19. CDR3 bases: TGTGCCAGCAGCTTAGGGGACAGGGCCACAGATACGCAGTATTTT. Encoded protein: CASSLGDRATDTQYF.